Listed below are T cell receptor beta chains from one sample, sequenced in a study of cytomegalovirus exposure and HLA in healthy donors. Clones were sequenced by immunoSEQ multiplex PCR, and TCRdb holds only the in-frame ones, with some missing. The top ten clones hold approximately 3.9% of a sample with 95,000 to 150,000 clones, about 73% of them seen once. The sequencing sample was made of PBMCs. The source is a woman in her 50s in good health and CMV-seropositive. Each CDR3 is given with its conserved first and last residue. The order of the fields is D gene, clone size, V gene, J gene, CDR3 protein, CDR3 DNA. The D gene is left open where the match is weak. A clone size is listed for some rows: how often the clone was seen (once, few, many), or a class if it is expanded.

D gene: .; clone size: .; V gene: TRBV2; J gene: TRBJ1-2; CDR3 protein: CASSSDSFNYGYTF; CDR3 DNA: TGTGCCAGCAGCTCGGACAGTTTTAACTATGGCTACACCTTC
D gene: .; clone size: .; V gene: TRBV28; J gene: TRBJ2-4; CDR3 protein: CASSPGDQRGIQYF; CDR3 DNA: TGTGCCAGCAGTCCGGGGGATCAAAGGGGCATTCAGTACTTC
D gene: TRBD1; clone size: .; V gene: TRBV19; J gene: TRBJ2-7; CDR3 protein: CASSIRMGQAVYEQYF; CDR3 DNA: TGTGCCAGTAGTATTCGAATGGGACAGGCCGTCTACGAGCAGTACTTC
D gene: TRBD1; clone size: .; V gene: TRBV4-1; J gene: TRBJ1-2; CDR3 protein: CASSQDTGAYGYTF; CDR3 DNA: TGCGCCAGCAGCCAAGATACAGGGGCCTATGGCTACACCTTC
D gene: TRBD2; clone size: .; V gene: TRBV9; J gene: TRBJ2-1; CDR3 protein: CASSDTSGASYNEQFF; CDR3 DNA: TGTGCCAGCAGCGATACTAGCGGGGCTTCCTACAATGAGCAGTTCTTC
D gene: .; clone size: .; V gene: TRBV27; J gene: TRBJ2-2; CDR3 protein: CASRHLTAGQNTGELFF; CDR3 DNA: TGTGCCAGCAGGCATCTGACAGCGGGACAGAACACCGGGGAGCTGTTTTTT
D gene: TRBD2; clone size: .; V gene: TRBV11-2; J gene: TRBJ2-1; CDR3 protein: CASSLGSSGAYNEQFF; CDR3 DNA: TGTGCCAGCAGCTTAGGGAGTAGCGGGGCCTACAATGAGCAGTTCTTC
D gene: TRBD1; clone size: few; V gene: TRBV5-1; J gene: TRBJ1-1; CDR3 protein: CASSLVTGGSAEAFF; CDR3 DNA: TGCGCCAGCAGCTTGGTTACAGGGGGCAGCGCTGAAGCTTTCTTT
D gene: .; clone size: .; V gene: TRBV5-6; J gene: TRBJ1-2; CDR3 protein: CASSLGGYGYTF; CDR3 DNA: TGTGCCAGCAGCTTGGGAGGATATGGCTACACCTTC
D gene: .; clone size: .; V gene: TRBV6-1; J gene: TRBJ1-6; CDR3 protein: CASSPSSSYNSPLHF; CDR3 DNA: TGTGCCAGCTCTCCGTCCAGCTCCTATAATTCACCCCTCCACTTT
D gene: .; clone size: .; V gene: TRBV4-2; J gene: TRBJ2-7; CDR3 protein: CASSQEGRPVLYEQYF; CDR3 DNA: TGTGCCAGCAGCCAGGAGGGACGGCCAGTCCTCTACGAGCAGTACTTC
D gene: TRBD1; clone size: .; V gene: TRBV2; J gene: TRBJ1-3; CDR3 protein: CASSIGQASGNTIYF; CDR3 DNA: TGTGCCAGCAGTATAGGACAGGCCTCTGGAAACACCATATATTTT
D gene: .; clone size: few; V gene: TRBV9; J gene: TRBJ2-5; CDR3 protein: CASSPDGGPRTTQYF; CDR3 DNA: TGTGCCAGCAGCCCGGACGGGGGACCAAGAACGACCCAGTACTTC
D gene: .; clone size: .; V gene: TRBV5-1; J gene: TRBJ2-7; CDR3 protein: CASSLGVPGREQYF; CDR3 DNA: TGCGCCAGCAGCTTGGGGGTACCAGGGCGCGAGCAGTACTTC
D gene: .; clone size: .; V gene: TRBV5-4; J gene: TRBJ1-4; CDR3 protein: CASSSTGGEKLFF; CDR3 DNA: TGTGCCAGCAGCTCAACAGGAGGGGAAAAACTGTTTTTT
D gene: .; clone size: .; V gene: TRBV7-2; J gene: TRBJ2-1; CDR3 protein: CASSQSASGVQFF; CDR3 DNA: TGTGCCAGCAGCCAATCCGCCTCGGGGGTGCAGTTCTTC
D gene: .; clone size: .; V gene: TRBV13; J gene: TRBJ1-6; CDR3 protein: CASSLGQGRSPLHF; CDR3 DNA: TGTGCCAGCAGCTTAGGACAGGGAAGATCACCCCTCCACTTT
D gene: TRBD2; clone size: .; V gene: TRBV7-9; J gene: TRBJ2-1; CDR3 protein: CASSSERGTWDEQFF; CDR3 DNA: TGTGCCAGCAGCTCCGAGCGGGGGACTTGGGATGAGCAGTTCTTC
D gene: .; clone size: .; V gene: TRBV28; J gene: TRBJ2-7; CDR3 protein: CASSLVRAYEQYF; CDR3 DNA: TGTGCCAGCAGTTTGGTCAGGGCCTACGAGCAGTACTTC
D gene: .; clone size: few; V gene: TRBV18; J gene: TRBJ1-2; CDR3 protein: CASSPPGGFDKFYGYGYTF; CDR3 DNA: TGTGCCAGCTCACCACCAGGGGGATTTGATAAATTTTATGGCTATGGCTACACCTTC
D gene: TRBD1; clone size: .; V gene: TRBV2; J gene: TRBJ2-7; CDR3 protein: CASSRDSSYEQYF; CDR3 DNA: TGTGCCAGCAGCAGGGACAGCTCCTACGAGCAGTACTTC
D gene: .; clone size: .; V gene: TRBV18; J gene: TRBJ2-7; CDR3 protein: CASSPRGGREDEQYF; CDR3 DNA: TGTGCCAGCTCACCACGAGGGGGAAGAGAGGACGAGCAGTACTTC
D gene: TRBD1; clone size: .; V gene: TRBV4-1; J gene: TRBJ1-3; CDR3 protein: CASSQGSQGATGNTIYF; CDR3 DNA: TGCGCCAGCAGCCAAGGGTCACAGGGGGCGACTGGAAACACCATATATTTT
D gene: .; clone size: .; V gene: TRBV7-8; J gene: TRBJ1-3; CDR3 protein: CASSPRTGSSGNTIYF; CDR3 DNA: TGTGCCAGCAGCCCACGGACCGGGAGCTCTGGAAACACCATATATTTT
D gene: .; clone size: .; V gene: TRBV11-2; J gene: TRBJ2-3; CDR3 protein: CASSLSGGMNTQYF; CDR3 DNA: TGTGCCAGCAGCTTGTCCGGCGGGATGAATACGCAGTATTTT
D gene: .; clone size: once; V gene: TRBV4-1; J gene: TRBJ1-4; CDR3 protein: CASSQVGGSSRGLFF; CDR3 DNA: TGCGCCAGCAGCCAAGTAGGGGGTAGTTCCCGAGGGCTGTTTTTT
D gene: .; clone size: once; V gene: TRBV7-9; J gene: TRBJ2-7; CDR3 protein: CASSLDRAYEQYF; CDR3 DNA: TGTGCCAGCAGCTTGGACAGAGCCTACGAGCAGTACTTC
D gene: .; clone size: few; V gene: TRBV5-1; J gene: TRBJ2-3; CDR3 protein: CASSSTGGKGTDTQYF; CDR3 DNA: TGCGCCAGCAGCTCCACGGGGGGCAAGGGGACAGATACGCAGTATTTT
D gene: TRBD1; clone size: .; V gene: TRBV6-5; J gene: TRBJ1-5; CDR3 protein: CASSRDRDQPQHF; CDR3 DNA: TGTGCCAGCAGTAGGGACAGAGATCAGCCCCAGCATTTT
D gene: .; clone size: .; V gene: TRBV5-4; J gene: TRBJ2-5; CDR3 protein: CASSLLGLETQYF; CDR3 DNA: TGTGCCAGCAGCTTGTTGGGACTGGAGACCCAGTACTTC